Below, 17 T cell receptor beta chains from the same sample are listed, as sequenced in a study of Graves' ophthalmopathy and Graves' hyperthyroidism. The authors amplified TCR beta CDR3 regions, and they did so from RNA transcripts for repertoire sequencing. After a first-round RT-PCR with HTBI primers, a second-round multiplex PCR was run. MiXCR was run by TCRdb on the multiplex PCR reads, yielding one entry per CDR3 protein. The table lists around 1.1 million distinct CDR3 sequences, around a third of them singletons. Sequenced sample: peripheral blood or thyroid tissue (not recorded which). These TCRs come from an adult man with Graves' hyperthyroidism.

There are a few counts of this clonotype. This sequence joins TRBV20-1 and TRBJ2-5; 10 bases are a match to TRBD2. The V gene end was trimmed by 2 bases and the J gene end by 6 bases; junction bases not matched to a gene: 12. The length of the CDR3 is 16 residues. CDR1 and CDR2 from the germline V gene are DFQATT and SNEGSKA (reference sequence). The DNA of the CDR3 is TGCAGTGCTAGACGGGGGGCTAGCGGGAGAGGAAAGACCCAGTACTTC. This codes for CSARRGASGRGKTQYF.

This clonotype occurred many times. J is TRBJ1-5 and V is TRBV12-3 or TRBV12-4; TRBD1 agrees at 8 bases. This CDR3 has 15 amino acids. Trimming cost V 5 bases and J 0 bases; bases outside gene matches: 3. The CDR3 loop reads CASSEGQGSNQPQHF. CDR3 nucleotide sequence: TGTGCCAGCAGTGAAGGACAGGGTAGCAATCAGCCCCAGCATTTT.

In regard to this clonotype: One base away lies a much larger clone, so this may be a sequencing read error. The chain recombines TRBV29-1 with TRBJ2-5, with D possibly called TRBD1 or TRBD2 (5 bases each). CDR1 is SQVTM and CDR2 is ANQGSEA in the germline V gene. Trimming left V 4 bases short and J 4 bases short, with 10 bases between. The CDR3 runs 12 residues. The CDR3 coding sequence is TGCAGCGTTGGGGCAGGGACAGAGACCCAGTACTTC. Translation gives CSVGAGTETQYF.

The chain is built from TRBV19 and TRBJ2-5; tentative D call: TRBD2 (5 bases). Germline V gene lookup returns CDR1 LNHDA and CDR2 SQIVND (reference sequence). Trimming removed 5 bases at V and 11 bases at J, with 9 bases between. This CDR3 comprises 10 residues. The chain's CDR3 is CASSAPGQYF. Here the CDR3 DNA reads TGTGCCAGTAGTGCACCGGGACAGTACTTC.

The genes are TRBV28 and TRBJ1-5, with D unclear. CDR1 and CDR2 from the germline V gene are MDHEN and SYDVKM. Trimming pared 5 bases from V and 9 bases from J, leaving 17 bases between. The CDR3 is made up of 14 amino acids. CDR3 protein: CASSLTSRVWPQHF. As DNA, the CDR3 is TGTGCCAGCAGTCTGACCTCGCGGGTGTGGCCCCAGCATTTT.

The chain combines TRBV11-2 with TRBJ1-2; TRBD1 matches 7 bases. J was trimmed by 4 bases and V by 11 bases; bases with no gene match: 7. This CDR3 comprises 12 residues. The germline CDR1 and CDR2 sequences are SGHAT and FQNNGV. The CDR3, as DNA: TGTGCCTTTAGGGGACAGATCTATGGCTACACCTTC. This codes for CAFRGQIYGYTF. Full variable domain (outside the CDR3, taken from reference TRBV11-2 and TRBJ1-2): EAGVAQSPRYKIIEKRQSVAFWCNPISGHATLYWYQQILGQGPKLLIQFQNNGVVDDSQLPKDRFSAERLKGVDSTLKIQPAKLEDSAVYLCAFRGQIYGYTFGSGTRLTVV.

This chain uses TRBV10-3 with TRBJ2-2; D unresolved. The CDR3 has 14 amino acids. V was pared by 10 bases and J by 1 base, with 13 bases between. Germline assignment: CDR1 ENHRY and CDR2 SYGVKD. The CDR3 here is CASSAKGNTGELFF. The CDR3 region has the DNA TGTGCCAGCTCTGCCAAGGGGAACACCGGGGAGCTGTTTTTT.

V and J are TRBV6-5 and TRBJ1-2; D possibly corresponds to TRBD1 (5 bases). V gave up 1 base and J gave up 4 bases, with 16 bases separating them. The CDR3 is made up of 16 amino acids. CDR1 and CDR2 from the germline V gene are MNHEY and SVGAGI. CDR3 bases: TGTGCCAGCAGTTACTTTGTGGCCAGGGACTTCTATGGCTACACCTTC. As protein: CASSYFVARDFYGYTF.

At least ten counts were recorded for this clonotype. The chain employs TRBV29-1 and TRBJ1-1, with D uncertain. Trimming pared 4 bases from V and 8 bases from J, leaving 8 bases between. Germline CDR1 SQVTM, CDR2 ANQGSEA. CDR3 length: 10 residues. The CDR3 region has the DNA TGCAGCGTTGGTTTGACGGAAGCTTTCTTT. Protein product: CSVGLTEAFF. The variable domain in full, with the rest retrieved from reference TRBV29-1 and TRBJ1-1, is SAVISQKPSRDICQRGTSLTIQCQVDSQVTMMFWYRQQPGQSLTLIATANQGSEATYESGFVIDKFPISRPNLTFSTLTVSNMSPEDSSIYLCSVGLTEAFFGQGTRLTVV.

The V gene is TRBV9, the J gene TRBJ2-5, with D perhaps matching TRBD2 (5 bases). Trimming took off 3 bases at V and 6 bases at J, with 18 bases between the two ends. Germline loops: CDR1 SGDLS, CDR2 YYNGEE. The CDR3 has 15 amino acids. CDR3 coding DNA: TGTGCCAGCAGCGACTTGAGCGGCGCAGGAAAGACCCAGTACTTC. Protein sequence: CASSDLSGAGKTQYF.

Details on this clonotype: Possible read error: a much larger clone is one base away. The chain combines TRBV20-1 with TRBJ2-5; D is unresolved. The CDR3 sequence is 12 residues long. The germline gives CDR1 DFQATT, CDR2 SNEGSKA (reference sequence). V was pared by 5 bases and J by 0 bases, with 7 bases between. The CDR3 protein is CSAHRHQETQYF. The CDR3 DNA sequence: TGCAGTGCTCACCGACACCAAGAGACCCAGTACTTC.

This clonotype was seen a handful of times. The chain uses TRBV9 and TRBJ2-7, with a weak D call TRBD2 (6 bases). V lost 3 bases to trimming and J lost 0 bases, with 13 bases between them. The CDR3 totals 15 residues. The germline gives CDR1 SGDLS, CDR2 YYNGEE. Here the CDR3 reads CASSEDSGHSYEQYF. As DNA, the CDR3 is TGTGCCAGCAGCGAGGATAGCGGACACTCCTACGAGCAGTACTTC.

A word on this clonotype: It may be a read error: a sequence one base away is much more abundant. This rearrangement joins TRBV20-1 to TRBJ2-7; a weak D match, TRBD1 (5 bases). This CDR3 region has 12 residues. CDR1 DFQATT and CDR2 SNEGSKA come from the germline V gene (reference sequence). The CDR3 region is CSAAGNFYEHYF. Here the CDR3 DNA reads TGCAGTGCTGCAGGGAACTTCTACGAGCACTACTTC.

This clonotype has ten or more counts. The genes are TRBV7-2 and TRBJ1-6, with D unclear. From germline, CDR1 is SGHTA and CDR2 FQGNSA. The germline V and J ends were trimmed by 3 bases and 1 base, with 7 bases remaining between them. The length of the CDR3 is 15 residues. CDR3 residues: CASSLGQSYNSPLHF. In nucleotides, the CDR3 is TGTGCCAGCAGCTTGGGCCAGTCCTATAATTCACCCCTCCACTTT.

Points on this clonotype: This is likely a read error, given that the CDR3 carries no conserved phenylalanine or tryptophan at its end. The rearrangement links TRBV29-1 to TRBJ2-7, with 10 bases aligning to TRBD2. This CDR3 region has 13 residues. V lost 6 bases to trimming and J lost 3 bases; unmatched junction nucleotides: 5. The germline V gene encodes CDR1 SQVTM and CDR2 ANQGSEA. The CDR3 protein is CSVGPSGSYEQYY. CDR3 bases: TGCAGCGTAGGCCCTAGCGGGAGCTACGAGCAGTACTAC.

This chain uses TRBV9 with TRBJ1-6, with TRBD1 matching 8 bases. CDR3 size: 14 residues. Germline trimming cut 3 bases from V and 12 bases from J; bases unmatched to any gene: 8. Germline V gives CDR1 SGDLS, CDR2 YYNGEE. This CDR3 is CASSGGTGDKPLHF. DNA of the CDR3: TGTGCCAGCAGCGGAGGGACAGGCGACAAACCCCTCCACTTT.

V gene TRBV28 combines with J gene TRBJ1-3; D call uncertain. Germline-derived CDR1 and CDR2 are MDHEN and SYDVKM. The CDR3 is 13 amino acids. The V end lost 2 bases, the J end lost 5 bases, and 7 bases lay between the germline ends. As DNA, the CDR3 is TGTGCCAGCAGTTTAGATCGCCGAAACACCATATATTTT. Amino acid sequence: CASSLDRRNTIYF.